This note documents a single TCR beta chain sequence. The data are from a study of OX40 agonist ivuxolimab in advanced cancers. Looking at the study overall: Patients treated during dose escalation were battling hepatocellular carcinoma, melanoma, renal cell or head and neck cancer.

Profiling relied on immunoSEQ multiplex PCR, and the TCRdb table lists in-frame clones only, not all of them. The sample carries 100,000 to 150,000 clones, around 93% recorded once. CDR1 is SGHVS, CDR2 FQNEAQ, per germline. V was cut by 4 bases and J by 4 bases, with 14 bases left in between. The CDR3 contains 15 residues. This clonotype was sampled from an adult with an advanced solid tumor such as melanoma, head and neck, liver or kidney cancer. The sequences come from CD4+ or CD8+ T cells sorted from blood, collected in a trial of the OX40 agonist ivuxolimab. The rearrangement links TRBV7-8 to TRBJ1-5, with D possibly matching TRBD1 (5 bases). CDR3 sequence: CASSSRTGPNQPQHF. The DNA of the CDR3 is TGTGCCAGCAGCTCCCGGACGGGACCGAATCAGCCCCAGCATTTT. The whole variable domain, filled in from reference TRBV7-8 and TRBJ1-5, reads GAGVSQSPRYKVAKRGQDVALRCDPISGHVSLFWYQQALGQGPEFLTYFQNEAQLDKSGLPSDRFFAERPEGSVSTLKIQRTQQEDSAVYLCASSSRTGPNQPQHFGDGTRLSIL.